This TCR beta chain was observed in a study of OX40 agonist ivuxolimab in advanced cancers. At the level of the study: Patients were dosed intravenously with ivuxolimab at 0.01 to 10 mg/kg every 2 weeks.

The protocol was immunoSEQ multiplex PCR, while the TCRdb copy is restricted to in-frame clones and leaves out a portion. The sample carries about 67,000 clones, 80% to 90% recorded once. The study's findings and limits: People who partly responded at 0.1-3.0 mg/kg had some of the least clonal expansion seen.

Turning to this clone: No antigen is known for it.

Specimen: CD4+ or CD8+ T cells sorted from blood, collected in a trial of the OX40 agonist ivuxolimab. The sequence came from an adult with an advanced solid tumor such as melanoma, head and neck, liver or kidney cancer.

CDR3 in amino acids: CASSPRSSGGTDTQYF. The CDR3 DNA follows: TGTGCCAGCTCACCAAGGAGTAGCGGGGGCACAGATACGCAGTATTTT. The chain combines TRBV18 with TRBJ2-3, with 8 bases fitting TRBD2. J was trimmed by 1 base and V by 2 bases; bases with no gene match: 5. Looked up from germline, CDR1 is KGHSH and CDR2 is LQKENI. CDR3 size: 16 residues.